This TCR beta chain was sequenced during a study of CD8+CD57+ T cells in acquired aplastic anemia. General observations from the study: It was found that twenty-nine CD8+ CDR3 sequences were shared between patients and controls.

TCR beta VDJ and CDR3 profiling used genomic DNA as template. TCRdb re-analysed the reads in MiXCR, keeping a single row per CDR3 protein. The data contain about 160,000 distinct CDR3 sequences, less than 60% of them seen just once; the ten biggest clones take up roughly 2.9%. V shed 4 bases and J shed 11 bases, with 18 bases lying between them. The CDR3 covers 14 residues. Germline V lookup: CDR1 SGHTA, CDR2 FQGNSA. In regard to this clonotype: Its antigen is undetermined.

Before being chosen for sequencing, patients had shown CD8+CD57+ cell expansion by flow cytometry. Sample: sorted CD4+, CD8+, or CD8+CD57+ T cells (not recorded which) from PBMCs. The chain joins TRBV7-2 to TRBJ1-5, with D possibly TRBD1 on 5 matching bases. This TCR came from a human donor with aplastic anemia. This CDR3 reads CASSWGGGQETQHF. In DNA form, the CDR3 reads TGTGCCAGCAGCTGGGGGGGAGGGCAAGAGACCCAGCATTTT. Together with reference TRBV7-2 and TRBJ1-5, the CDR3 gives the full variable domain: GAGVSQSPSNKVTEKGKDVELRCDPISGHTALYWYRQSLGQGLEFLIYFQGNSAPDKSGLPSDRFSAERTGGSVSTLTIQRTQQEDSAVYLCASSWGGGQETQHFGDGTRLSIL.